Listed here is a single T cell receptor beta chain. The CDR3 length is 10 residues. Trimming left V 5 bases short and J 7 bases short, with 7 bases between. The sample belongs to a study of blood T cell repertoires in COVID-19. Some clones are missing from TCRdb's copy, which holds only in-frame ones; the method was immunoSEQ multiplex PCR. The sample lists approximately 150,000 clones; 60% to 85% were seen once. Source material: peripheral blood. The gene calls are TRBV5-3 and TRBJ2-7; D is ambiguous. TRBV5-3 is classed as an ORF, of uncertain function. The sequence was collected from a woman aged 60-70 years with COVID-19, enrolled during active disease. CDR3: CARRVREQYV. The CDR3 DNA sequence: TGTGCCAGAAGGGTGAGGGAGCAGTACGTC.